These 12 T cell receptor beta chains originate from one sample sequenced in a study of beta chain features in type 1 diabetes (dated by TCRdb to 2016 to 2018). The protocol used for the library was the immunoSEQ multiplex PCR assay. All of the isolated RNA was reverse transcribed with the High Capacity cDNA Reverse Transcription Kit, so expressed TCRB transcripts were sequenced. TCRdb took over this immuneACCESS table, retaining in-frame rearrangements with V and J assigned. Such tables are incomplete; in checked studies, under half of the missing clones stem from an unresolved V gene, and the remainder is unexplained. Counted in this sample were 400,000 or so clones; roughly an eighth of them appeared once. The ten top clones hold about 0.01% of the sample. Which antigens these TCRs recognize remains unknown. General findings and caveats noted by the study authors: In all four CD4+ subsets, TCRB CDR3 length was moderately but significantly shorter in type 1 diabetes patients.

The sequenced sample consisted of naive CD4+ T cells from blood. The sample's cell subset or site label is to be understood as: true naive CD4+ T cells. The receptors originated from a young woman with type 1 diabetes.

This clone was counted only a few times. The chain carries TRBV11-2 and TRBJ2-7; 8 bases agree with TRBD1. CDR1 and CDR2 from the germline V gene are SGHAT and FQNNGV. This CDR3 has 14 amino acids. Trimming removed 6 bases from V and 3 bases from J; junction bases left unmatched: 7. CDR3 sequence reads: CASSVIQGVYEQYF. Here the CDR3 DNA reads TGTGCCAGCAGTGTCATACAGGGGGTCTACGAGCAGTACTTC. Variable domain in full (rest from reference TRBV11-2 and TRBJ2-7): EAGVAQSPRYKIIEKRQSVAFWCNPISGHATLYWYQQILGQGPKLLIQFQNNGVVDDSQLPKDRFSAERLKGVDSTLKIQPAKLEDSAVYLCASSVIQGVYEQYFGPGTRLTVT.

This clone came up a few times. The CDR3, as DNA: TGTGCCAGCAGCTTCGGGACAGCCTACGAGCAGTACTTC. As protein: CASSFGTAYEQYF. The V call is TRBV5-6, the J call TRBJ2-7, with 7 bases matching TRBD1. The CDR3 contains 13 residues. CDR1 SGHDT and CDR2 YYEEEE come from the germline V gene. V was clipped by 2 bases and J by 2 bases; unmatched bases: 1.

V usage is TRBV5-1 and J usage is TRBJ2-7, with D maybe TRBD2 (6 bases). Germline CDR1 and CDR2: SGHRS and YFSETQ. V was cut by 3 bases and J by 5 bases, with 12 bases left in between. CDR3 length: 13 residues. CDR3 protein: CASSSPGRHEQYF. CDR3 sequence (DNA): TGCGCCAGCAGCTCCCCGGGGAGGCACGAGCAGTACTTC.

The rearrangement joins TRBV30 to TRBJ2-7; tentatively, D is TRBD2 (5 bases). The CDR3 runs to 12 residues. Germline CDR1 reads GTSNPN; CDR2 reads SVGIG (reference sequence). Trimming removed 7 bases from V and 6 bases from J, with 16 bases in between. Here the CDR3 reads CASPPGMREQYF. The CDR3 DNA reads as TGTGCCTCCCCCCCCGGGATGCGCGAGCAGTACTTC.

The chain is built from TRBV9 and TRBJ1-6; D call uncertain. CDR1 SGDLS and CDR2 YYNGEE come from the germline V gene. Trimming stripped 0 bases from V and 9 bases from J, with 10 bases between. This CDR3 has 14 amino acids. For the CDR3, the DNA is TGTGCCAGCAGCGTAGGGCCGACGGGTTCACCCCTCCACTTT. Protein: CASSVGPTGSPLHF.

This clone was observed a few times. In DNA, the CDR3 is TGTGCCAGCAGCCTTGGACTCCTAAATGAGCAGTTCTTC. As protein: CASSLGLLNEQFF. The V and J genes are TRBV11-2 and TRBJ2-1, with a possible D match to TRBD2 (5 bases). The germline gives CDR1 SGHAT, CDR2 FQNNGV. The CDR3 is 13 residues long. Trimming removed 5 bases at V and 7 bases at J, with 12 bases between.

This clone came up a few times. CDR3 DNA: TGTGCCAGCAGCGTACGGGTGGGCTCCTACAATGAGCAGTTCTTC. This sequence encodes CASSVRVGSYNEQFF. This sequence joins TRBV9 and TRBJ2-1; D is undetermined. V gave up 1 base and J gave up 0 bases, with 8 bases separating them. This CDR3 spans 15 amino acids. Germline loops: CDR1 SGDLS, CDR2 YYNGEE.

The chain links TRBV30 to TRBJ2-3, with D maybe TRBD2 (5 bases). Between the trimmed V and J ends, which lost 0 bases and 0 bases, there was a span of 28 bases. In germline, CDR1 is GTSNPN, CDR2 SVGIG (reference sequence). The CDR3 spans 21 residues. The CDR3 DNA sequence: TGTGCCTGGAGTGTAGGATTGTTCGGAGGACCTCCGTCCGGGAGCACAGATACGCAGTATTTT. It is translated as CAWSVGLFGGPPSGSTDTQYF.

This clone has only a few counts. The J gene is TRBJ1-3, the V gene TRBV9; D gene ambiguous. Germline assignment: CDR1 SGDLS and CDR2 YYNGEE. V was pared by 0 bases and J by 2 bases, with 12 bases between. The CDR3 length is 16 residues. Written as DNA, the CDR3 is TGTGCCAGCAGCGTAGGTACAGTGGGCACTGGAAACACCATATATTTT. Translating gives CASSVGTVGTGNTIYF.

This clone occurred a few times. The chain is built from TRBV6-5 and TRBJ1-2, with TRBD1 as a possible D gene (5 bases). The CDR3 length is 14 residues. Germline V gene data show CDR1 as MNHEY and CDR2 as SVGAGI. V gave up 0 bases and J gave up 8 bases, with 13 bases separating them. The CDR3 reads CASSYSSGRHGYTF. DNA for the CDR3: TGTGCCAGCAGTTACTCGTCAGGGCGTCACGGCTACACCTTC.

On this clone itself: The sample has other DNA sequences that encode this CDR3 too. V and J are TRBV10-3 and TRBJ2-7; D not resolved. The germline CDR1 and CDR2 sequences are ENHRY and SYGVKD. V shed 8 bases and J shed 3 bases, with 8 bases lying between them. The length of the CDR3 is 11 residues. CDR3 amino acids: CAISGGYEQYF. For the CDR3, the DNA is TGTGCCATCTCGGGTGGCTACGAGCAGTACTTC.

This clone has a handful of counts. The rearrangement joins TRBV9 to TRBJ1-2; D ambiguous. Trimming removed 0 bases from V and 3 bases from J, with 18 bases in between. Looked up from germline, CDR1 is SGDLS and CDR2 is YYNGEE. The CDR3 contains 17 residues. The CDR3 bases are TGTGCCAGCAGCGTAGCGGGGTTTGCAGAGAGGGACTATGGCTACACCTTC. Its translation is CASSVAGFAERDYGYTF.